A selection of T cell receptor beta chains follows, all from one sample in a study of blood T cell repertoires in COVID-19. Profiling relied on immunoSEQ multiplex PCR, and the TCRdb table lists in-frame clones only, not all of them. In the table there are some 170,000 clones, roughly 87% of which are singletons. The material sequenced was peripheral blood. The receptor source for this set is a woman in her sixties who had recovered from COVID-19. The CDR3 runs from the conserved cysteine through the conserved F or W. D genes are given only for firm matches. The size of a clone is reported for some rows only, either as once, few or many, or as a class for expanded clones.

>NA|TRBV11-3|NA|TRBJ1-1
CASSLVGYGQTNTEAFF
TGTGCCAGCAGCTTAGTGGGGTATGGACAAACGAACACTGAAGCTTTCTTT
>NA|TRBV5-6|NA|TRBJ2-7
CASSSTSVEQYF
TGTGCCAGCAGCTCCACTTCCGTCGAGCAGTACTTC
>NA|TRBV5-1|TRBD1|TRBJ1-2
CASSMDGQGDGYTF
TGCGCCAGCAGCATGGATGGACAGGGTGATGGCTACACCTTC
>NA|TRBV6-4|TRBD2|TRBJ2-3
CASSASGGADTQYF
TGTGCCAGCAGTGCTAGCGGGGGGGCCGATACGCAGTATTTT
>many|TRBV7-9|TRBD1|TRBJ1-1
CASSWTGRRNTEAFF
TGTGCCAGCAGCTGGACAGGGCGGCGGAACACTGAAGCTTTCTTT
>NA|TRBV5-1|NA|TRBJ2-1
CASSPRGVYNEQFF
TGCGCCAGCAGCCCCAGGGGGGTATACAATGAGCAGTTCTTC
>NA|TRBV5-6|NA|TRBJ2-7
CASSRIQGTYEQYF
TGTGCCAGCAGCCGCATACAGGGTACCTACGAGCAGTACTTC
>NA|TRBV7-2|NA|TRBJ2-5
CASSLGQEYVTQYF
TGTGCCAGCAGCTTAGGACAGGAGTATGTGACCCAGTACTTC
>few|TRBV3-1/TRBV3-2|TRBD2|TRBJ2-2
CASSQVGGGPGELFF
TGTGCCAGCAGCCAAGTCGGGGGGGGCCCCGGGGAGCTGTTTTTT
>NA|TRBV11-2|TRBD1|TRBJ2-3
CASSLIWGTGVGPDTQYF
TGTGCCAGCAGCTTAATTTGGGGCACAGGGGTTGGGCCAGATACGCAGTATTTT
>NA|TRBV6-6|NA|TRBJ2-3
CASGQRLLGQSQYF
TGTGCCAGCGGACAGAGACTCCTCGGGCAATCGCAGTATTTT
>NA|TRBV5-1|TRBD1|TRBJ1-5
CASSVTGGVNQPQHF
TGCGCCAGCAGCGTGACAGGGGGAGTCAATCAGCCCCAGCATTTT
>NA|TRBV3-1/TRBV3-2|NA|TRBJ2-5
CASSQLPALIRETQYF
TGTGCCAGCAGCCAACTGCCGGCTCTAATACGGGAAACCCAGTACTTC
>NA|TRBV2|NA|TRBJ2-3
CASRSWEGTDTQYF
TGTGCCAGCAGAAGCTGGGAGGGCACAGATACGCAGTATTTT
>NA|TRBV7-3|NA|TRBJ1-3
CASSLGGSAGNTIYF
TGTGCCAGCAGCCTCGGGGGTAGTGCTGGAAACACCATATATTTT
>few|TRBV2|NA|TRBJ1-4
CASTNSLNEKLFF
TGTGCCAGCACAAACAGCCTTAATGAAAAACTGTTTTTT
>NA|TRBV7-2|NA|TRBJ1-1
CASSFQGQGNTEAFF
TGTGCCAGCAGCTTCCAAGGCCAGGGCAACACTGAAGCTTTCTTT
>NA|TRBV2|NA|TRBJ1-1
CASSAEGRAEAFF
TGTGCCAGCAGTGCCGAGGGGAGGGCTGAAGCTTTCTTT
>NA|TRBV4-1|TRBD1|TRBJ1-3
CASSQPWGSTGQSSGNTIYF
TGCGCCAGCAGCCAACCATGGGGGTCGACGGGACAGAGCTCTGGAAACACCATATATTTT
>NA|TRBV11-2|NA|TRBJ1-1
CASSLARQHTEAFF
TGTGCCAGCAGCTTAGCCCGACAGCACACTGAAGCTTTCTTT
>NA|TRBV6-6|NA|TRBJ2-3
CATRGASTDTQYF
TGTGCCACCAGGGGCGCTAGCACAGATACGCAGTATTTT
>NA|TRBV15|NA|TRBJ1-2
CATSRDRRDGYTF
TGTGCCACCAGCAGAGATCGCAGGGATGGCTACACCTTC
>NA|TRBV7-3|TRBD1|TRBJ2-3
CASSSGQGAGRDTQYF
TGTGCCAGCAGCTCGGGACAGGGGGCCGGGCGAGATACGCAGTATTTT
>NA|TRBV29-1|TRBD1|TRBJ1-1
CSAGQGRNTEAFF
TGCAGCGCCGGACAGGGTCGGAACACTGAAGCTTTCTTT